The clone carrying this T cell receptor (beta chain) was counted a single time. The CDR3 is 14 residues long. Trimming took off 3 bases at V and 2 bases at J, with 13 bases between the two ends. Germline V gives CDR1 GTSNPN, CDR2 SVGIG (reference sequence). These data belong to a study of T cell changes during pregnancy in multiple sclerosis. Clones were read by immunoSEQ multiplex PCR, and TCRdb kept only the in-frame ones, dropping some. This sample has over 45,000 clones, with around 92% found just once. The chain recombines TRBV30 with TRBJ1-2; a weak D match, TRBD1 (5 bases). This specimen was peripheral blood, taken in the third trimester of pregnancy. The origin of this receptor is a female donor with multiple sclerosis, enrolled in a pregnancy study. Here the CDR3 reads CAWSPGGSNYGYTF. Here the CDR3 DNA reads TGTGCCTGGAGCCCCGGGGGGTCCAACTATGGCTACACCTTC.